These 18 T cell receptor beta chains originate from one sample sequenced in a study of T cell clones after liver transplantation. Using immunoSEQ multiplex PCR, the repertoire was profiled, and TCRdb retains in-frame clones only, with some absent. The sample holds more than 95,000 clones, around 84% seen once. Specimen: CD4+ T cells from blood, collected around 49 months after liver transplant. These receptors were collected from a human patient who received a liver transplant. Some T cells may be graft donor cells.

This rearrangement joins TRBV2 to TRBJ2-7; D unresolved. Germline CDR1 SNHLY, CDR2 FYNNEI. V shed 5 bases and J shed 4 bases, with 12 bases lying between them. The CDR3 extends over 13 amino acids. CDR3 sequence reads: CASSRQPLYEQYF. The CDR3 DNA reads TGTGCCAGCAGTCGGCAGCCCCTTTACGAGCAGTACTTC.

The chain combines TRBV13 with TRBJ1-4, with D possibly TRBD1 on 5 matching bases. Between the trimmed V and J ends, which lost 3 bases and 8 bases, there was a span of 16 bases. The CDR3 is made up of 15 amino acids. Per the germline V gene, CDR1 is PRHDT and CDR2 is FYEKMQ (reference sequence). The CDR3 here is CASSLRGAGGEKLFF. DNA for the CDR3: TGTGCCAGCAGCTTGCGGGGCGCCGGGGGAGAAAAACTGTTTTTT.

The chain uses TRBV6-1 and TRBJ2-3; TRBD2 is a possible D gene (6 bases). Germline lookup yields CDR1 MNHNS and CDR2 SASEGT. V was cut by 11 bases and J by 6 bases, with 21 bases left in between. The CDR3 contains 14 residues. The CDR3 here is CASSGDAGFDTQYF. CDR3 bases: TGTGCCTCCAGTGGAGACGCGGGGTTTGATACGCAGTATTTT.

J is TRBJ2-1 and V is TRBV4-1; tentatively, D is TRBD1 (6 bases). Looked up from germline, CDR1 is MGHRA and CDR2 is YSYEKL. The CDR3 contains 13 residues. Trimming pared 2 bases from V and 7 bases from J, leaving 9 bases between. The CDR3 sequence is CASSQLGGNEQFF. For the CDR3, the DNA is TGCGCCAGCAGCCAATTAGGGGGTAATGAGCAGTTCTTC.

J is TRBJ2-1 and V is TRBV14, with 16 bases lining up with TRBD2. With V trimmed by 1 base and J by 0 bases, 12 bases remained unmatched. This CDR3 region has 22 residues. Germline loops: CDR1 SGHDN, CDR2 FVKESK. This chain's CDR3 is CASSQVKSGLAGGPSSYNEQFF. The CDR3, as DNA: TGTGCCAGCAGCCAAGTCAAATCGGGACTAGCGGGGGGGCCCAGCTCCTACAATGAGCAGTTCTTC.

A single count supports this clone. The genes are TRBV4-3 and TRBJ2-3; 7 bases fit TRBD2. J was trimmed by 3 bases and V by 1 base; bases with no gene match: 4. Looked up from germline, CDR1 is LGHNA and CDR2 is YSLEER. This CDR3 is built from 15 residues. For the CDR3, the DNA is TGCGCCAGCAGCCAAGGGGGAGGGGTTACAGATACGCAGTATTTT. This gives the protein CASSQGGGVTDTQYF.

V usage is TRBV9 and J usage is TRBJ2-2; D is ambiguous. Germline CDR1 is SGDLS and CDR2 is YYNGEE. V lost 0 bases to trimming and J lost 7 bases, with 19 bases between them. CDR3 length: 17 residues. The CDR3 nucleotides read TGTGCCAGCAGCGTAGACTCGGGCCTCGTAGGCCTCGGGGAGCTGTTTTTT. Translation: CASSVDSGLVGLGELFF.

The chain carries TRBV27 and TRBJ2-3; tentative D call: TRBD2 (6 bases). Germline assignment: CDR1 MNHEY and CDR2 SMNVEV (reference sequence). CDR3 length: 15 amino acids. The V gene lost 6 bases and the J gene lost 1 base, with 14 bases spanning the gap. The CDR3 coding sequence is TGTGCCAGCAGCCCCCGTTGGGGGGGCACAGATACGCAGTATTTT. This translates into CASSPRWGGTDTQYF.

This clone was seen a handful of times. This chain links TRBV19 with TRBJ1-3, with TRBD1 as a possible D gene (5 bases). The CDR3 contains 14 residues. The germline CDR1 and CDR2 sequences are LNHDA and SQIVND (reference sequence). V was cut by 7 bases and J by 4 bases, with 14 bases left in between. The CDR3 sequence: CASKLRQQGNTIYF. CDR3 bases: TGTGCCAGTAAATTGAGACAGCAAGGAAACACCATATATTTT.

The chain recombines TRBV27 with TRBJ2-1; no clear D gene. Between the trimmed V and J ends, which lost 3 bases and 0 bases, there was a span of 15 bases. This CDR3 spans 17 amino acids. Germline CDR1 is MNHEY and CDR2 is SMNVEV (reference sequence). The CDR3, as DNA: TGTGCCAGCAGTTTTCGCCGCAGTCCGAGCTCCTACAATGAGCAGTTCTTC. Protein product: CASSFRRSPSSYNEQFF.

This clone is medium-sized within its sample. The rearrangement joins TRBV25-1 to TRBJ1-6; TRBD1 might be the D (5 bases). Per germline, CDR1 MGHDK and CDR2 SYGVNS. CDR3 length: 13 amino acids. Between the trimmed V and J ends, which lost 0 bases and 9 bases, there was a span of 6 bases. CDR3 amino acids: CASSEYRGSPLHF. DNA for the CDR3: TGTGCCAGCAGTGAATATAGGGGTTCACCCCTCCACTTT.

The chain carries TRBV28 and TRBJ2-5, with D unclear. This CDR3 has 15 residues. The V end was cut by 5 bases, the J end by 5 bases, with 18 bases between. The V gene's germline CDR1 is MDHEN and CDR2 SYDVKM. CDR3 coding DNA: TGTGCCAGCAGTAGAAGGGTCCGCCTATGGGAGACCCAGTACTTC. This gives the protein CASSRRVRLWETQYF.

The V call is TRBV4-3, the J call TRBJ1-5; 7 bases are a match to TRBD1. The germline V gene has CDR1 LGHNA and CDR2 YSLEER. CDR3 length equals 14 residues. V lost 4 bases to trimming and J lost 4 bases; unmatched junction nucleotides: 4. Written as DNA, the CDR3 is TGCGCCAGCAGCCCGGGACAGCCTAATCAGCCCCAGCATTTT. Protein product: CASSPGQPNQPQHF.

V gene TRBV9 combines with J gene TRBJ2-5, with 7 bases aligning to TRBD1. Trimming took 4 bases from V and 3 from J; bases not matched to a gene: 9. CDR3 length: 15 amino acids. Germline lookup yields CDR1 SGDLS and CDR2 YYNGEE. DNA for the CDR3: TGTGCCAGCAGCAAGAGGCTTGGGACAGAAGAGACCCAGTACTTC. Amino acid sequence: CASSKRLGTEETQYF.

The chain carries TRBV5-1 and TRBJ2-1; 11 nucleotides line up with TRBD2. The CDR3 loop spans 17 amino acids. The germline V gene encodes CDR1 SGHRS and CDR2 YFSETQ. J was trimmed by 0 bases and V by 4 bases; bases with no gene match: 6. CDR3 nucleotide sequence: TGCGCCAGCAGCCGCGAGACTAGCGGGGTCTCCTACAATGAGCAGTTCTTC. It is translated as CASSRETSGVSYNEQFF.

The chain couples TRBV7-9 to TRBJ2-3; 11 positions match TRBD2. From germline, CDR1 is SEHNR and CDR2 FQNEAQ (reference sequence). Germline trimming cut 7 bases from V and 3 bases from J; bases unmatched to any gene: 6. The CDR3 contains 15 residues. The CDR3 reads CASTLTSGVTDTQYF. Here the CDR3 DNA reads TGTGCCAGCACCTTGACTAGCGGGGTTACAGATACGCAGTATTTT. The full variable domain, with the rest looked up from reference TRBV7-9 and TRBJ2-3, is DTGVSQNPRHKITKRGQNVTFRCDPISEHNRLYWYRQTLGQGPEFLTYFQNEAQLEKSRLLSDRFSAERPKGSFSTLEIQRTEQGDSAMYLCASTLTSGVTDTQYFGPGTRLTVL.

This rearrangement joins TRBV11-2 to TRBJ2-4, with 9 bases lining up with TRBD1. The CDR3 has 15 amino acids. Germline CDR1 and CDR2: SGHAT and FQNNGV. V lost 3 bases and J lost 6; bases outside the gene matches: 6. The CDR3 bases are TGTGCCAGCAGCTTGGGACAGGGTATAATAAACATTCAGTACTTC. This gives the protein CASSLGQGIINIQYF.

The CDR3 here is CASSFGGGSEAFF. CDR3 in DNA: TGCGCCAGCAGCTTCGGGGGCGGCTCTGAAGCTTTCTTT. The chain couples TRBV5-1 to TRBJ1-1, with TRBD1 as a possible D gene (6 bases). V lost 2 bases, J lost 6 bases, and 11 bases lay in between. The CDR3 is 13 residues long. Germline V CDR1 and CDR2: SGHRS, YFSETQ.